Listed here are 17 T cell receptor beta chains from one sample, sequenced in a study of T cell repertoires in cytomegalovirus infection. TCRdb itself ran the reads through MiXCR, one entry per CDR3 protein. This sample has roughly 500,000 distinct CDR3 sequences, with 33% found just once. No antigen is known for these receptors. Material: cultured PBMCs, obtained from culture after CMV antigen stimulation. Receptor source: a human donor in good health (CMV status not recorded). Some clones in this sample may be carry-over from other donors' samples.

This clonotype has a count of ten or more. As DNA, the CDR3 is TGTGCCAGCAGCTACGTGGGGTCAGGATCACCCCTCCACTTT. Residues: CASSYVGSGSPLHF. The chain joins TRBV7-2 to TRBJ1-6, with no clear D. With 4 bases removed from V and 10 bases from J, the gap between germline ends came to 14 bases. The CDR3 length is 14 residues. Germline lookup yields CDR1 SGHTA and CDR2 FQGNSA. Looking up the rest from reference TRBV7-2 and TRBJ1-6 gives the full variable domain: GAGVSQSPSNKVTEKGKDVELRCDPISGHTALYWYRQSLGQGLEFLIYFQGNSAPDKSGLPSDRFSAERTGGSVSTLTIQRTQQEDSAVYLCASSYVGSGSPLHFGNGTRLTVT.

The V and J genes are TRBV11-2 and TRBJ2-1; D is uncertain. The length of the CDR3 is 14 residues. V gave up 4 bases and J gave up 7 bases, with 14 bases separating them. The germline V gene encodes CDR1 SGHAT and CDR2 FQNNGV. The CDR3 is CASSSGPWGNEQFF. CDR3 coding DNA: TGTGCCAGCAGCTCTGGACCATGGGGAAATGAGCAGTTCTTC.

V usage is TRBV11-3 and J usage is TRBJ2-3, with D unclear. The CDR3 is made up of 14 amino acids. The V and J ends lost 2 bases and 6 bases respectively, with 12 bases between them. Germline-derived CDR1 and CDR2 are SGHNT and YENEEA. The CDR3 is CASSLLDLGDTQYF. CDR3 bases: TGTGCCAGCAGCTTACTCGACCTTGGCGATACGCAGTATTTT.

This clonotype occurred many times. This chain joins TRBV7-2 and TRBJ1-6; 10 positions match TRBD1. CDR1 SGHTA and CDR2 FQGNSA come from the germline V gene. Trimming cost V 6 bases and J 10 bases; bases outside gene matches: 9. The CDR3 is 15 amino acids. The DNA of the CDR3 is TGTGCCAGCAGACCCGGGACAGGGGAGTACTCACCCCTCCACTTT. Translating gives CASRPGTGEYSPLHF.

As regards this clonotype: The conserved closing phenylalanine or tryptophan is absent in this CDR3, likely reflecting a read error. The chain links TRBV11-2 to TRBJ1-1; D unresolved. Trimming cost V 5 bases and J 1 base, with 8 bases left between them. Looked up from germline, CDR1 is SGHAT and CDR2 is FQNNGV. This CDR3 contains 13 residues. CDR3 sequence (DNA): TGTGCCAGCAGCCGGGTCCCGAACACTGAAGCTTTCTGT. As protein: CASSRVPNTEAFC.

CDR3 DNA: TGTGCCAGTAACCTTCACAGGGCAGGGGGCGGGGAGCTGTTTTTT. Its translation is CASNLHRAGGGELFF. The chain uses TRBV19 and TRBJ2-2; the match to TRBD1 covers 7 bases. V was pared by 7 bases and J by 7 bases, with 12 bases of the junction left unmatched. The CDR3 length is 15 residues. The germline V gene encodes CDR1 LNHDA and CDR2 SQIVND (reference sequence). Complete variable domain (other parts from reference TRBV19 and TRBJ2-2): DGGITQSPKYLFRKEGQNVTLSCEQNLNHDAMYWYRQDPGQGLRLIYYSQIVNDFQKGDIAEGYSVSREKKESFPLTVTSAQKNPTAFYLCASNLHRAGGGELFFGEGSRLTVL.

J is TRBJ2-1 and V is TRBV7-2; 7 positions agree with TRBD2. The CDR3 has 18 amino acids. Germline V gene sequence: CDR1 SGHTA, CDR2 FQGNSA. V lost 1 base to trimming and J lost 3 bases; unmatched junction nucleotides: 12. The CDR3 reads CASSLGWGGRVLYNEQFF. DNA of the CDR3: TGTGCCAGCAGCTTAGGGTGGGGGGGAAGGGTTCTCTACAATGAGCAGTTCTTC.

The V gene is TRBV12-3 or TRBV12-4, the J gene TRBJ2-7, with 9 nucleotides matching TRBD1. The V segment lost 1 base and the J segment 5 bases; nucleotides outside the gene matches: 9. The CDR3 runs to 16 residues. Here the CDR3 reads CASSLVGTGPRDEQYF. In nucleotides, the CDR3 is TGTGCCAGCAGTTTAGTTGGGACAGGGCCCCGGGACGAGCAGTACTTC.

This clonotype has only a few counts. CDR3 coding DNA: TGTGCCAGCAGCTTAGGACGGGCTAGCGGTTTAAGCTCCTACAATGAGCAGTTCTTC. The encoded protein is CASSLGRASGLSSYNEQFF. The chain links TRBV7-2 to TRBJ2-1, with 7 bases that match TRBD2. The CDR3 covers 19 residues. After removal of 1 base from V and 0 bases from J, the junction contained 12 bases not matched to a gene. Germline values: CDR1 SGHTA, CDR2 FQGNSA.

This clonotype was observed a handful of times. The V call is TRBV6-1, the J call TRBJ1-2; tentatively, D is TRBD1 (6 bases). Germline V gene data show CDR1 as MNHNS and CDR2 as SASEGT. This CDR3 is 15 amino acids long. V was shortened by 5 bases and J by 4 bases, with 17 bases between the two germline ends. Here the CDR3 DNA reads TGTGCCAGCAGTAAAGTTACCCAGGGGTTCTATGGCTACACCTTC. It codes for CASSKVTQGFYGYTF.

This clonotype turned up a few times. This chain joins TRBV6-1 and TRBJ2-5; D gene unclear. V dropped 4 bases and J dropped 2 bases, with 5 bases sitting between them. The CDR3 has 12 amino acids. The germline gives CDR1 MNHNS, CDR2 SASEGT. The CDR3 loop is CASSVRQETQYF. The CDR3 DNA sequence: TGTGCCAGCAGTGTAAGGCAAGAGACCCAGTACTTC.

This sequence joins TRBV19 and TRBJ1-1, with D uncertain. The CDR3 has 17 residues. Trimming removed 3 bases at V and 3 bases at J, with 20 bases between. Per germline, CDR1 LNHDA and CDR2 SQIVND (reference sequence). The CDR3 region is CASSIGSPFNRDTEAFF. In nucleotides, the CDR3 is TGTGCCAGTAGTATTGGTTCTCCCTTCAACCGCGACACTGAAGCTTTCTTT. Using reference TRBV19 and TRBJ1-1 for the parts outside the CDR3, the full variable domain is DGGITQSPKYLFRKEGQNVTLSCEQNLNHDAMYWYRQDPGQGLRLIYYSQIVNDFQKGDIAEGYSVSREKKESFPLTVTSAQKNPTAFYLCASSIGSPFNRDTEAFFGQGTRLTVV.

The V and J genes are TRBV7-9 and TRBJ2-5; D is uncertain. CDR3 size: 13 residues. The V and J ends lost 6 bases and 2 bases respectively, with 10 bases between them. Germline V lookup: CDR1 SEHNR, CDR2 FQNEAQ (reference sequence). CDR3 residues: CASRAAQQETQYF. CDR3 bases: TGTGCCAGCAGGGCGGCGCAGCAAGAGACCCAGTACTTC.

The CDR3 reads CAISGAILNTGELFF. CDR3 in DNA: TGTGCCATCAGTGGCGCGATACTCAACACCGGGGAGCTGTTTTTT. This chain links TRBV10-3 with TRBJ2-2; D uncertain. V was trimmed by 4 bases and J by 2 bases, leaving 11 bases between them. Germline V gives CDR1 ENHRY, CDR2 SYGVKD. The CDR3 runs 15 residues.

This chain uses TRBV5-4 with TRBJ1-6, with no clear D. This CDR3 region has 14 residues. Trimming left V 1 base short and J 11 bases short, with 13 bases between. CDR1 is SGHNT and CDR2 is YYREEE in the germline V gene (reference sequence). CDR3 loop: CASSLLGTRPPLHF. CDR3 nucleotide sequence: TGTGCCAGCAGCTTGTTGGGTACTCGACCACCCCTCCACTTT.

The gene calls are TRBV19 and TRBJ1-2, with no clear D. Trimming left V 3 bases short and J 4 bases short, with 9 bases between. CDR1 and CDR2 from the germline V gene are LNHDA and SQIVND (reference sequence). The CDR3 sequence is 13 residues long. The CDR3 loop reads CASSIRRGYGYTF. Written as DNA, the CDR3 is TGTGCCAGTAGTATTCGGAGAGGCTATGGCTACACCTTC.

This clonotype was counted ten times or more. This chain uses TRBV7-2 with TRBJ2-1, with D possibly being TRBD2 (5 bases). This CDR3 is built from 12 residues. Deletions cut 0 bases from V and 15 bases from J, with 12 bases between. Germline V gene sequence: CDR1 SGHTA, CDR2 FQGNSA. The CDR3 DNA is TGTGCCAGCAGCTTAGCGGGGAGTAGTTGGTTCTTC. Protein sequence: CASSLAGSSWFF.